One T cell receptor beta chain is described in this entry. These data originate in a study of technical replicates of blood from four donors. This CDR3 spans 17 amino acids. With 2 bases removed from V and 6 bases from J, the gap between germline ends came to 21 bases. The assay was immunoSEQ multiplex PCR, and TCRdb's table has in-frame clones only and misses some. Of about 83,000 clones listed, roughly 92% were seen once; the top ten hold over 0.2%. The V call is TRBV23-1, the J call TRBJ2-3; D perhaps matches TRBD2 (6 bases). TRBV23-1 is noted as an ORF with a role that remains uncertain. The sample was T cells isolated from PBMCs. The receptor's source is a human donor in good health. CDR3 sequence: CASSQIIPGALGDTQYF. The CDR3, as DNA: TGCGCCAGCAGTCAAATAATTCCGGGAGCGCTCGGGGATACGCAGTATTTT.